The 31 T cell receptor beta chains listed next were all sequenced from one sample in a study of OX40 agonist ivuxolimab in advanced cancers. TCRdb keeps only in-frame clones here, not all; method: immunoSEQ multiplex PCR. Among tens of thousands of clones listed, around 89% were seen once. The input for sequencing was CD4+ or CD8+ T cells sorted from blood, taken in a trial of the OX40 agonist ivuxolimab. The source of these receptors is an adult with an advanced solid tumor such as melanoma, head and neck, liver or kidney cancer.

The chain employs TRBV4-1 and TRBJ1-2, with D maybe TRBD1 (5 bases). Germline CDR1 reads MGHRA; CDR2 reads YSYEKL. Deletions cut 1 base from V and 0 bases from J, with 9 bases between. The CDR3 covers 15 residues. In nucleotides, the CDR3 is TGCGCCAGCAGCCAAGGACAGTTAGCTAACTATGGCTACACCTTC. Its protein product is CASSQGQLANYGYTF.

This chain joins TRBV6-5 and TRBJ2-1, with 8 bases fitting TRBD1. Germline V lookup: CDR1 MNHEY, CDR2 SVGAGI. J lost 6 bases, V lost 4 bases, and 11 bases had no gene match. CDR3 size: 16 residues. CDR3 region: CASSWTGQALSNEQFF. CDR3 bases: TGTGCCAGCAGTTGGACAGGGCAGGCTTTAAGCAATGAGCAGTTCTTC.

The chain links TRBV27 to TRBJ2-7, with a tentative D call TRBD2 (6 bases). Trimming stripped 7 bases from V and 0 bases from J, with 16 bases between. Looked up from germline, CDR1 is MNHEY and CDR2 is SMNVEV (reference sequence). The CDR3 is made up of 15 amino acids. The CDR3 nucleotides are TGTGCCAGCACCTTGTTTAGCGGCAGCTCCTACGAGCAGTACTTC. Its translation: CASTLFSGSSYEQYF.

A single count supports this clone. The chain uses TRBV7-9 and TRBJ2-7; maybe TRBD1 (6 bases). CDR3 size: 13 residues. Per germline, CDR1 SEHNR and CDR2 FQNEAQ (reference sequence). Trimming left V 5 bases short and J 3 bases short, with 11 bases between. The CDR3 loop reads CASSPTGFYEQYF. As DNA, the CDR3 is TGTGCCAGCAGCCCGACAGGATTCTACGAGCAGTACTTC.

This clone was recorded only once. The rearrangement uses TRBV4-1 and TRBJ2-4, with TRBD2 matching over 8 bases. This CDR3 contains 15 residues. Germline CDR1 and CDR2: MGHRA and YSYEKL. V lost 4 bases, J lost 5 bases, and 7 bases stayed unmatched. This CDR3 reads CASSRHSGGENIQYF. Here the CDR3 DNA reads TGCGCCAGCAGCCGCCACTCCGGGGGGGAAAACATTCAGTACTTC.

The V and J genes are TRBV7-9 and TRBJ2-1; TRBD2 might be the D (6 bases). The CDR3 runs 14 residues. Trimming cost V 5 bases and J 8 bases, with 16 bases left between them. Germline CDR1 reads SEHNR; CDR2 reads FQNEAQ (reference sequence). The CDR3 reads CASSVVQGGDEQFF. CDR3 in DNA: TGTGCCAGCAGCGTAGTGCAGGGAGGCGATGAGCAGTTCTTC.

The chain employs TRBV4-1 and TRBJ2-5, with D perhaps matching TRBD2 (5 bases). The V end lost 1 base, the J end lost 4 bases, and 16 bases lay between the germline ends. The CDR3 contains 16 residues. The germline V gene encodes CDR1 MGHRA and CDR2 YSYEKL. The CDR3 reads CASSQVILPEGETQYF. CDR3 in DNA: TGCGCCAGCAGCCAAGTAATTCTACCCGAGGGAGAGACCCAGTACTTC.

The chain has TRBV11-2 and TRBJ1-4, with a tentative D call TRBD1 (5 bases). CDR1 is SGHAT, CDR2 FQNNGV, per germline. This CDR3 is 15 amino acids long. Between the trimmed V and J ends, which lost 5 bases and 8 bases, there was a span of 18 bases. This CDR3 is CASSDRDGGGEKLFF. The CDR3 nucleotides read TGTGCCAGCAGCGACCGGGACGGGGGAGGAGAAAAACTGTTTTTT. The full variable domain, its missing parts supplied by reference TRBV11-2 and TRBJ1-4, is EAGVAQSPRYKIIEKRQSVAFWCNPISGHATLYWYQQILGQGPKLLIQFQNNGVVDDSQLPKDRFSAERLKGVDSTLKIQPAKLEDSAVYLCASSDRDGGGEKLFFGSGTQLSVL.

This clone was picked up one time. The chain joins TRBV11-2 to TRBJ2-5, with 11 positions matching TRBD2. The length of the CDR3 is 15 residues. The trim removed 6 bases at V and 0 bases at J, leaving 3 bases unmatched. CDR1 and CDR2 (germline): SGHAT, FQNNGV. CDR3 region: CASSYSGRDQETQYF. In DNA form, the CDR3 reads TGTGCCAGCAGTTATAGCGGGAGGGACCAAGAGACCCAGTACTTC.

V and J are TRBV5-1 and TRBJ2-5; the match to TRBD2 covers 14 bases. Trimming cost V 1 base and J 3 bases; bases outside gene matches: 2. The CDR3 is made up of 16 amino acids. Germline V gene sequence: CDR1 SGHRS, CDR2 YFSETQ. CDR3 in DNA: TGCGCCAGCAGCTTGCCGGGACTAGCGGGAGAAGAGACCCAGTACTTC. Translating gives CASSLPGLAGEETQYF. Supplemented by reference TRBV5-1 and TRBJ2-5, the full variable domain reads KAGVTQTPRYLIKTRGQQVTLSCSPISGHRSVSWYQQTPGQGLQFLFEYFSETQRNKGNFPGRFSGRQFSNSRSEMNVSTLELGDSALYLCASSLPGLAGEETQYFGPGTRLLVL.

V usage is TRBV15 and J usage is TRBJ2-7; 7 bases fit TRBD2. The germline CDR1 and CDR2 sequences are LNHNV and YYDKDF (reference sequence). J gave up 1 base and V 0 bases, and 6 bases lay outside the gene matches. The CDR3 contains 16 residues. The DNA for the CDR3 is TGTGCCACCAGCAGAGATCTCCCTAGCGGTTCCTACGAGCAGTACTTC. Protein: CATSRDLPSGSYEQYF.

The genes are TRBV13 and TRBJ2-7, with 7 bases that match TRBD1. The junction had 10 bases not matched to a gene; V was cut back by 5 bases and J by 0 bases. The CDR3 runs to 16 residues. CDR1 PRHDT and CDR2 FYEKMQ come from the germline V gene (reference sequence). The CDR3 sequence is CASSPAGGSSSYEQYF. The DNA of the CDR3 is TGTGCCAGCAGCCCCGCAGGGGGTTCCAGCTCCTACGAGCAGTACTTC.

The gene calls are TRBV19 and TRBJ2-3; TRBD1 is a possible D gene (6 bases). The CDR3 has 13 residues. Germline CDR1 LNHDA, CDR2 SQIVND (reference sequence). Trimming shortened V by 3 bases and J by 5 bases, and 9 bases separated the two germline ends. CDR3 region: CASSIQQGDTQYF. The DNA for the CDR3 is TGTGCCAGTAGTATCCAACAGGGAGATACGCAGTATTTT.

The chain employs TRBV9 and TRBJ1-4, with D perhaps matching TRBD1 (5 bases). This CDR3 has 15 amino acids. Per the germline V gene, CDR1 is SGDLS and CDR2 is YYNGEE. Deletions cut 4 bases from V and 0 bases from J, with 10 bases between. The CDR3 sequence is CASSSRGATNEKLFF. CDR3 DNA sequence: TGTGCCAGCAGCTCTAGAGGGGCAACTAATGAAAAACTGTTTTTT.

The chain combines TRBV4-1 with TRBJ1-6, with D hard to call. V was pared by 6 bases and J by 7 bases, with 7 bases between. This CDR3 contains 12 residues. Germline V gene sequence: CDR1 MGHRA, CDR2 YSYEKL. The CDR3 nucleotides are TGCGCCAGCAGGGGATTGAATTCACCCCTCCACTTT. Translating it yields CASRGLNSPLHF.

The gene calls are TRBV19 and TRBJ2-2; tentatively, D is TRBD2 (6 bases). The CDR3 has 15 amino acids. Germline V gene lookup returns CDR1 LNHDA and CDR2 SQIVND (reference sequence). Trimming took off 3 bases at V and 5 bases at J, with 13 bases between the two ends. This chain's CDR3 is CASSIGTGETGELFF. CDR3 in DNA: TGTGCCAGTAGTATCGGGACGGGAGAAACCGGGGAGCTGTTTTTT.

The chain has TRBV6-1 and TRBJ2-7, with D unclear. The V and J ends lost 2 bases and 5 bases respectively, with 10 bases between them. The CDR3 runs to 13 residues. The germline CDR1 and CDR2 sequences are MNHNS and SASEGT. CDR3 protein: CASSEIPDNEQYF. The CDR3 region has the DNA TGTGCCAGCAGTGAAATCCCTGACAACGAGCAGTACTTC.

This clone was seen a handful of times. The rearrangement links TRBV4-2 to TRBJ1-4, with D hard to call. This CDR3 contains 16 residues. Germline V gene lookup returns CDR1 LGHNA and CDR2 YNFKEQ. Trimming took 1 base from V and 0 from J, leaving 9 bases between them. The CDR3 is CASSQGIPTTNEKLFF. CDR3 coding DNA: TGTGCCAGCAGCCAAGGGATTCCCACAACTAATGAAAAACTGTTTTTT.

The genes are TRBV5-4 and TRBJ1-1; D remains ambiguous. The CDR3 covers 12 residues. The V gene lost 0 bases and the J gene lost 3 bases, with 3 bases spanning the gap. Looked up from germline, CDR1 is SGHNT and CDR2 is YYREEE (reference sequence). As DNA, the CDR3 is TGTGCCAGCAGCTTGGGGTACACTGAAGCTTTCTTT. Protein: CASSLGYTEAFF.

The genes are TRBV29-1 and TRBJ2-7, with 7 bases matching TRBD1. Germline V gene sequence: CDR1 SQVTM, CDR2 ANQGSEA. The CDR3 is 13 amino acids. V shed 5 bases and J 0 bases; nucleotides not matched to a gene: 4. DNA of the CDR3: TGCAGCGTTCTCAGGGGGAACTCCTACGAGCAGTACTTC. Translation: CSVLRGNSYEQYF.

Notes on this clone: Additional DNA sequences in this sample encode the identical CDR3. The genes are TRBV7-8 and TRBJ2-7, with D hard to call. This CDR3 region has 11 residues. The germline CDR1 and CDR2 sequences are SGHVS and FQNEAQ. Trimming removed 4 bases at V and 2 bases at J, with 3 bases between. The CDR3 DNA sequence: TGTGCCAGCAGCTCTACCTACGAGCAGTACTTC. Encoded protein: CASSSTYEQYF.

The chain uses TRBV29-1 and TRBJ2-1; maybe TRBD1 (5 bases). Germline V gives CDR1 SQVTM, CDR2 ANQGSEA. The CDR3 sequence is 13 residues long. The V gene lost 4 bases and the J gene lost 3 bases, with 10 bases spanning the gap. In DNA form, the CDR3 reads TGCAGCGTTGCCCAGGGTGACTACAATGAGCAGTTCTTC. It yields the protein CSVAQGDYNEQFF.

The rearrangement joins TRBV27 to TRBJ2-1; 9 nucleotides agree with TRBD2. Germline-derived CDR1 and CDR2 are MNHEY and SMNVEV (reference sequence). The CDR3 consists of 15 residues. The J segment lost 4 bases and the V segment lost 2 bases, leaving 3 bases of the junction unmatched. DNA for the CDR3: TGTGCCAGCAGTTTAGCGGGAGGGCTTTACAATGAGCAGTTCTTC. As protein: CASSLAGGLYNEQFF.

This chain connects TRBV5-6 to TRBJ1-2; possibly TRBD1 for D (6 bases). The V gene lost 4 bases and the J gene lost 4 bases, with 14 bases spanning the gap. The CDR3 has 14 residues. Germline V lookup: CDR1 SGHDT, CDR2 YYEEEE. The CDR3 coding sequence is TGTGCCAGCAGCATTTACTTAGGGGGCTATGGCTACACCTTC. It is translated as CASSIYLGGYGYTF.

The chain recombines TRBV11-2 with TRBJ2-3, with 12 positions matching TRBD2. After removal of 3 bases from V and 2 bases from J, the junction contained 3 bases not matched to a gene. Germline V gene lookup returns CDR1 SGHAT and CDR2 FQNNGV. The CDR3 sequence is 16 residues long. CDR3 loop: CASSLTSGSLTDTQYF. The CDR3 region has the DNA TGTGCCAGCAGCTTGACTAGCGGGAGCCTCACAGATACGCAGTATTTT.

This chain joins TRBV11-3 and TRBJ2-7, with D possibly being TRBD2 (5 bases). The V end lost 3 bases, the J end lost 0 bases, and 6 bases lay between the germline ends. The CDR3 sequence is 13 residues long. Germline loops: CDR1 SGHNT, CDR2 YENEEA. Here the CDR3 DNA reads TGTGCCAGCAGCTTGGGGAGCTCCTACGAGCAGTACTTC. Encoded protein: CASSLGSSYEQYF.

The chain links TRBV6-4 to TRBJ2-5, with 15 bases aligning to TRBD2. CDR3 length: 17 residues. V was pared by 5 bases and J by 9 bases, with 13 bases of the junction left unmatched. CDR1 and CDR2 from the germline V gene are MRHNA and SNTAGT. The CDR3, as DNA: TGTGCCAGCAGTCCCATAGGGACTAGCGGGGGGTCCCACCCCCAGTACTTC. It translates to CASSPIGTSGGSHPQYF.

This clone was observed a few times. The chain recombines TRBV7-9 with TRBJ1-1, with D tentatively TRBD1 (5 bases). This CDR3 has 13 residues. From germline, CDR1 is SEHNR and CDR2 FQNEAQ (reference sequence). V was pared by 5 bases and J by 8 bases, with 15 bases between. CDR3 DNA sequence: TGTGCCAGCAGCGCCCCGACACGGACAGAAGCTTTCTTT. Translation: CASSAPTRTEAFF.

The chain links TRBV28 to TRBJ1-2; no reliable D call. This CDR3 is built from 10 residues. The V gene's germline CDR1 is MDHEN and CDR2 SYDVKM. As DNA, the CDR3 is TGTGCTACCCACTACTATGGCTACACCTTC. Residues: CATHYYGYTF.

This clone was picked up one time. V is TRBV23-1 and J is TRBJ1-5, with D hard to call. Being an ORF, TRBV23-1 has a function that is uncertain. Trimming stripped 4 bases from V and 5 bases from J, with 18 bases between. This CDR3 is built from 16 residues. The CDR3 here is CASSLPRAQRYQPQHF. The DNA of the CDR3 is TGCGCCAGCAGTCTCCCGAGGGCCCAGCGGTATCAGCCCCAGCATTTT.

The chain combines TRBV19 with TRBJ1-5, with a tentative D call TRBD1 (5 bases). The V and J ends lost 6 bases and 7 bases respectively, with 16 bases between them. This CDR3 comprises 14 residues. Germline V gene data show CDR1 as LNHDA and CDR2 as SQIVND (reference sequence). The CDR3 nucleotides are TGTGCCAGTAGGGTCGGGCAGGGCCGGCAGCCCCAGCATTTT. Protein product: CASRVGQGRQPQHF.